The 10 T cell receptor beta chains in this list originate from one sample, sequenced in a study of shared clonotypes between healthy human individuals. Data came from immunoSEQ multiplex PCR; TCRdb stores just in-frame clones and leaves some out. The profile shows 950,000 to 1,200,000 clones, 60% to 80% of them singletons. Source material: memory CD4+ T cells from PBMCs. Sample subset: CD45RA-negative fraction. The receptors were gathered from a man aged 18 to 30 in good health. Some clones in this sample may be carry-over from other donors' samples.

The chain combines TRBV2 with TRBJ2-7, with D unclear. The V and J ends lost 0 bases and 7 bases respectively, with 13 bases between them. The CDR3 covers 14 residues. Germline CDR1 and CDR2: SNHLY and FYNNEI. CDR3 nucleotide sequence: TGTGCCAGCAGTGAAGCAAGGACCATTGGGGAGCAGTACTTC. This codes for CASSEARTIGEQYF.

This sequence joins TRBV5-1 and TRBJ2-5; 10 positions match TRBD1. Unmatched junction bases numbered 3, after V lost 3 bases and J lost 1 base. The CDR3 sequence is 15 residues long. Germline CDR1 SGHRS, CDR2 YFSETQ. Written as DNA, the CDR3 is TGCGCCAGCAGCTCCCGGGACAGGGGCCAAGAGACCCAGTACTTC. Translation gives CASSSRDRGQETQYF.

This clone appeared a single time. This sequence joins TRBV2 and TRBJ2-2; D unclear. Germline V gene lookup returns CDR1 SNHLY and CDR2 FYNNEI. The CDR3 is made up of 14 amino acids. Trimming stripped 6 bases from V and 8 bases from J, with 16 bases between. For the CDR3, the DNA is TGTGCCAGCAGACAACCCGGACCTTTGGGGGAGCTGTTTTTT. Its protein product is CASRQPGPLGELFF.

The rearrangement uses TRBV5-6 and TRBJ1-5; no clear D. Trimming stripped 3 bases from V and 0 bases from J, with 13 bases between. From germline, CDR1 is SGHDT and CDR2 YYEEEE. This CDR3 is built from 16 residues. CDR3 coding DNA: TGTGCCAGCAGCTCCTCAAGACCCCATAGCAATCAGCCCCAGCATTTT. Translation gives CASSSSRPHSNQPQHF.

The chain employs TRBV6-1 and TRBJ1-2; D is possibly TRBD1 (6 bases). The V end was cut by 6 bases, the J end by 0 bases, with 11 bases between. CDR1 and CDR2 from the germline V gene are MNHNS and SASEGT. The CDR3 is 14 residues long. CDR3 DNA: TGTGCCAGCAGGCTGGACAGTCCTAACTATGGCTACACCTTC. Protein sequence: CASRLDSPNYGYTF.

The chain employs TRBV19 and TRBJ1-5; tentatively, D is TRBD1 (5 bases). V lost 3 bases and J 6 bases, leaving 12 bases between the germline ends. The CDR3 runs 14 residues. Germline V gene lookup returns CDR1 LNHDA and CDR2 SQIVND (reference sequence). DNA for the CDR3: TGTGCCAGTAGTATTTTCGGGGGGGGTCAGCCCCAGCATTTT. Protein sequence: CASSIFGGGQPQHF.

This chain connects TRBV5-1 to TRBJ2-3, with no clear D. CDR1 is SGHRS, CDR2 YFSETQ, per germline. Between the trimmed V and J ends, which lost 0 bases and 1 base, there was a span of 9 bases. This CDR3 is 15 amino acids long. The CDR3 DNA is TGCGCCAGCAGCTTGGATCTATCCGGCACAGATACGCAGTATTTT. Translating it yields CASSLDLSGTDTQYF.

V and J are TRBV5-1 and TRBJ1-3; no reliable D call. The CDR3 runs to 16 residues. CDR1 and CDR2 from the germline V gene are SGHRS and YFSETQ. The ends were cut back, 0 bases at V and 0 bases at J, with 10 bases in the middle. Written as DNA, the CDR3 is TGCGCCAGCAGCTTGGCCGGGCACCTCTCTGGAAACACCATATATTTT. This codes for CASSLAGHLSGNTIYF.

The chain combines TRBV7-9 with TRBJ1-3; possible D gene TRBD1, 5 bases. There are 15 residues in the CDR3. CDR1 and CDR2 (germline): SEHNR, FQNEAQ (reference sequence). The germline V and J ends were trimmed by 2 bases and 0 bases, with 8 bases remaining between them. The CDR3 reads CASSLMGHSGNTIYF. CDR3 DNA sequence: TGTGCCAGCAGCTTAATGGGGCACTCTGGAAACACCATATATTTT.

V usage is TRBV7-3 and J usage is TRBJ2-1; 9 nucleotides line up with TRBD2. The CDR3 is 15 amino acids. The ends lost 4 bases at V and 3 bases at J; junction bases unmatched: 4. CDR1 and CDR2 (germline): SGHTA, FQGTGA. CDR3 DNA sequence: TGTGCCAGCAGCTGGCGGGAGGGTAACTACAATGAGCAGTTCTTC. Translating it yields CASSWREGNYNEQFF.